This T cell receptor beta chain was recovered during a study of blood T cell repertoires in COVID-19. The germline V gene has CDR1 MNHEY and CDR2 SVGAGI. The CDR3 is 16 amino acids. V was pared by 3 bases and J by 4 bases, with 17 bases between. The protocol was immunoSEQ multiplex PCR, while the TCRdb copy is restricted to in-frame clones and leaves out a portion. The top ten clones hold 25% to 30% of a sample with 85,000 to 100,000 clones, 86% of them seen once. The source is a man aged 45-65 years with active or convalescent COVID-19. The chain combines TRBV6-5 with TRBJ2-3, with TRBD1 as a possible D gene (6 bases). Input material: peripheral blood. CDR3 bases: TGTGCCAGCAGTTATCTACAGGGTCAACGTCCAGATACGCAGTATTTT. It translates to CASSYLQGQRPDTQYF.